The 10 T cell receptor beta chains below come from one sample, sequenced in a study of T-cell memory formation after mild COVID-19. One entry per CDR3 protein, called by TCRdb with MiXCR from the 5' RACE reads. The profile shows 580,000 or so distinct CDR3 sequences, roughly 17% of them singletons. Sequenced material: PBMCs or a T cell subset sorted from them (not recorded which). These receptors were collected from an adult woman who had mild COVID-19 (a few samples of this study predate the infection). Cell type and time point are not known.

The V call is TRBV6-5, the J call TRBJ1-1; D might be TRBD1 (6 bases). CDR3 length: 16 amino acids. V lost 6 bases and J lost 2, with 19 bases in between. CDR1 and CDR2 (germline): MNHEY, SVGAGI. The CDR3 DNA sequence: TGTGCCAGCAGCTCGGGACAAATTGGTCTAAACACTGAAGCTTTCTTT. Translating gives CASSSGQIGLNTEAFF.

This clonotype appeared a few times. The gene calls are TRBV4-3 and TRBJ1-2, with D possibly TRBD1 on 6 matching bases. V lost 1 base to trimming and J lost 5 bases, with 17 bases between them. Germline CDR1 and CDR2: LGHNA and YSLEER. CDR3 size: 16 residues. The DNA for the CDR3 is TGCGCCAGCAGCCAAGGATTCCGGCAGGGGCCGTATGGCTACACCTTC. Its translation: CASSQGFRQGPYGYTF.

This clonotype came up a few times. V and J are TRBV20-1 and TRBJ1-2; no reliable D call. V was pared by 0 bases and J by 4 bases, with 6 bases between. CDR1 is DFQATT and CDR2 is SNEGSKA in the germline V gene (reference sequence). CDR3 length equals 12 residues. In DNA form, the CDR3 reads TGCAGTGCTAGAGATATGGTCTATGGCTACACCTTC. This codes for CSARDMVYGYTF.

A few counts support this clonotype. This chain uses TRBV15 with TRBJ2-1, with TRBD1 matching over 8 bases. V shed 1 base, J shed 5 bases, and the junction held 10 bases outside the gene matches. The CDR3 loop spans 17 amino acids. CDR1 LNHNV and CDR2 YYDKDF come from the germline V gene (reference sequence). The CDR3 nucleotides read TGTGCCACCAGCAGAGGGAGCGGCAGGGGGCATGACAATGAGCAGTTCTTC. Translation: CATSRGSGRGHDNEQFF.

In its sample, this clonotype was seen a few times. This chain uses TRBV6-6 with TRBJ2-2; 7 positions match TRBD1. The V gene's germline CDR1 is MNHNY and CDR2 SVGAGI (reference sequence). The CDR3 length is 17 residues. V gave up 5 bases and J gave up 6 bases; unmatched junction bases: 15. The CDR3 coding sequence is TGTGCCAGCAGTACCCGGGACAGCTTAATGGTACCCGGGGAGCTGTTTTTT. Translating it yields CASSTRDSLMVPGELFF.

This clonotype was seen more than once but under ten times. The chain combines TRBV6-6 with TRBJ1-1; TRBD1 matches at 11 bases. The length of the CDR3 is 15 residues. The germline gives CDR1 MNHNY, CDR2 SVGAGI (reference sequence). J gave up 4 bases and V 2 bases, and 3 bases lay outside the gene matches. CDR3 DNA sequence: TGTGCCAGCAGTTACGGCGGGACAGGGGGCACTGAAGCTTTCTTT. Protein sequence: CASSYGGTGGTEAFF.

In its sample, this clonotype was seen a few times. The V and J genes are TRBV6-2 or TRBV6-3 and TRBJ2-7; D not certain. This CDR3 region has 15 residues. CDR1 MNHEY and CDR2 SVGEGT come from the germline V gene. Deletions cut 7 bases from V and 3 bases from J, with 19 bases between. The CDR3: CASTRAARIYYEQYF. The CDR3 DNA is TGTGCCAGCACCCGGGCGGCTAGGATCTACTACGAGCAGTACTTC.

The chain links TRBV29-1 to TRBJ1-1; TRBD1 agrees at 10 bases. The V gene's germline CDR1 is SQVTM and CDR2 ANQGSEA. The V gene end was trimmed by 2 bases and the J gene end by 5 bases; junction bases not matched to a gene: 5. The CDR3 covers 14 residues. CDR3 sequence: CSVEKTGGKTEAFF. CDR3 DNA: TGCAGCGTTGAAAAGACAGGGGGCAAGACTGAAGCTTTCTTT. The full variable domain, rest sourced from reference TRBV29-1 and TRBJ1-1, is SAVISQKPSRDICQRGTSLTIQCQVDSQVTMMFWYRQQPGQSLTLIATANQGSEATYESGFVIDKFPISRPNLTFSTLTVSNMSPEDSSIYLCSVEKTGGKTEAFFGQGTRLTVV.

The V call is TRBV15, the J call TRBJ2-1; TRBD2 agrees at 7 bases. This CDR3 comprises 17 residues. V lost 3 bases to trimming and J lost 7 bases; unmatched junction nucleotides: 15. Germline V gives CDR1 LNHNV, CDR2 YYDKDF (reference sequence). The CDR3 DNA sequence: TGTGCCACCAGCAGTCGAAGTGCTAGCGGCCTGAGAAATGAGCAGTTCTTC. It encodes CATSSRSASGLRNEQFF.

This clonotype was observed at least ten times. This chain's CDR3 is CASSPSASLYEQYF. The CDR3 coding sequence is TGTGCCAGCAGCCCCAGCGCCTCGCTATACGAGCAGTACTTC. The chain links TRBV7-8 to TRBJ2-7; D is unresolved. Germline lookup yields CDR1 SGHVS and CDR2 FQNEAQ. The CDR3 loop spans 14 amino acids. V lost 5 bases and J lost 4, with 15 bases in between.